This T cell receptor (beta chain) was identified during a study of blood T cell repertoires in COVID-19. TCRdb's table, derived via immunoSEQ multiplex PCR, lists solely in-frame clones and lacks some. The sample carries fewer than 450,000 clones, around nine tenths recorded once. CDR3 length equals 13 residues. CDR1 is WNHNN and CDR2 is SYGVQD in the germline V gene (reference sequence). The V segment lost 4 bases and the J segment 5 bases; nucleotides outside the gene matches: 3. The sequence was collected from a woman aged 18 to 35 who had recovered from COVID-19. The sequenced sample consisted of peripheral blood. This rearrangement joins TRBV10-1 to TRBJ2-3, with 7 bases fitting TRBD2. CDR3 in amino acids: CASSGTRGDTQYF. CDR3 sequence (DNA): TGCGCCAGCAGTGGGACTAGAGGAGATACGCAGTATTTT.